This T cell receptor (beta chain) was sequenced in a study of cytomegalovirus exposure and HLA in healthy donors (dated by TCRdb to between 2016 and 2019). Notes on the research overall: An earlier analysis of some 550 of the donors reported 250 to 350 Gb of sequence data and 100 million to 130 million unique TCR beta sequences from 150 million to 200 million T cells. A later analysis re-examined previously published TCR beta repertoires from 610 or so donors and added high-resolution HLA genotyping to investigate patterns of TCR occurrence. Rather than drawing on any new phenotypic data, the later analysis identified candidate immune exposures from TCR beta sequences and the way those sequences occurred across donors. Across 300 to 500 genotyped donors of the cohort, an average of roughly 250,000 unique TCR beta nucleotide sequences per donor were sequenced, and about a sixth of those sequences were non-productive. An earlier analysis of 587 of the donors used high-throughput TCR beta sequencing to judge whether each TCR beta V gene segment behaved as functional or pseudogenic. The aim of the study was to test whether cataloging public T cell receptors could identify signatures of past pathogen exposure. Of the approximately 400 genotyped donors, roughly 85% fell in the genetic ancestry cluster associated with self-reported Caucasian donors. An early release covering 550 to 700 HLA-typed donors comprised about 310 gigabases of sequencing data and around 80 million unique TCR sequences. Class I and class II HLA loci were covered by the typing at four-digit resolution. Four to six DR-DQ haplotypes were handled as single units for association and clustering, since linkage in the cohort was strong. Every discovery cohort repertoire had been produced on one sequencing platform. Donor age, sex, ethnicity and CMV serostatus were collected together with the repertoire data. The study profiled the T cell repertoires of about 640 subjects by immunosequencing and related them to cytomegalovirus serostatus. In a later genetic analysis, genome-wide SNP genotypes for about three fifths of the 666 donors were used, and that subset was treated as a discovery cohort. Along with the roughly 670-subject first cohort, a separate validation cohort of about 110 different subjects was used. Typing coverage differed by locus: A, B, C, DRB1 and DQB1 were typed in roughly 620-640 donors, DQA1 in 500 to 550, DPA1 in some 570, and DPB1 in around 440. To predict cytomegalovirus infection status, the study combined high-throughput TCR immunosequencing, statistical association of individual TCRs with disease status, and machine learning.

The germline V gene (reference sequence) sets CDR1 to SGHNT and CDR2 to YYREEE. Including the terminal cysteine and phenylalanine, the CDR3 comprises 13 residues. Left in the record is the CDR3 DNA by itself, 39 bases read in frame from the first base. The cohort was made up of 666 healthy bone marrow donors. At the time of sampling, every cohort member was nominally healthy, though immune exposures that went unrecorded were likely present. The donor was CMV seronegative and belonged to the group of under 400 seronegative cohort members. A peripheral blood sample was provided by each donor, and peripheral blood mononuclear cells were used for TCR beta sequencing. Genomic DNA was extracted from the blood cell samples with the Qiagen DNeasy Blood Extraction Kit. This clone was detected only once. What this receptor recognizes is not known. Base quality data are lacking; no much larger clone is found one base away.

Overall study results and their limits: According to a later analysis, TCR association rates differed among HLA loci, with DRB1 alleles showing the most associated TCRs and HLA-C alleles showing the fewest. In the study, 164 TCR beta chains were listed as associated with cytomegalovirus. Presence/absence analyses assumed roughly uniform sequencing depth across donors, an assumption that may not hold. Immune exposure information for the cohort was limited to CMV serostatus. The classifier was reported to diagnose cytomegalovirus status with high specificity and sensitivity in both the original cohort and the validation cohort. This cohort had only TCR beta chains sequenced, and the lack of alpha or paired-chain data limited which features could be detected. In a later analysis, HLA-associated TCR beta chains showed more clonal expansion and lower generation probabilities than non-associated chains that were equally common. Correlated functional status among segregating V segments might reflect linkage disequilibrium, but an unknown experimental factor could not be ruled out. In vitro tests confirmed that a few of the cytomegalovirus-associated TCR beta chains recognize cytomegalovirus antigens. In a later genetic analysis, a missense DCLRE1C variant was associated with V-gene and J-gene trimming of TCR beta chains, and the association was replicated in an independent cohort. Because counts were too low, fewer than 20 rarely observed V segments, including chromosome 9 orphons, were excluded from the earlier analysis of 587 of the donors. A cluster of highly shared sequence variants was judged likely to represent a technical artifact of the sequencing pipeline. Most CMV-associated TCR beta chains appeared to be HLA-restricted in a later analysis, and the HLA associations seemed to be driven largely by CMV exposure. In an earlier analysis of approximately 590 of the donors, most TCR beta V segments appeared in productive rearrangements about 87% or about 30% of the time, broadly matching IMGT annotations. Strong co-occurrence of HLA alleles, especially DR and DQ, made assigning TCR associations to individual alleles difficult. Several of the top co-occurrence clusters appeared to be linked to parvovirus B19, influenza, CMV and Epstein-Barr virus, according to a later analysis. The authors suggested that the approach could potentially be extended to other disease states and immunological phenotypes. In a later genetic analysis, fewer N-insertions in productive TCRs were reported among donors in an Asian-associated ancestry cluster than the 666-donor mean. A further reported finding was that TCR beta sequences accurately predicted the HLA-A and HLA-B alleles for most subjects in the first cohort. Most TCR sequences were observed very rarely across donors, whereas some public TCRs were present in many individuals. Some IMGT-functional V segments, including TRBV6-2 and TRBV6-3, could not be distinguished by the 87-base-pair reads and were therefore excluded. Specific HLA alleles were associated with around 18,000 TCR beta sequences at a false discovery rate of 0.05 in a later analysis. Because some donors lacked HLA typing at each locus, the association tests relied only on the typed subset.

Library method: the immunoSEQ multiplex PCR assay. A mixture of 60 forward primers for TCR Vbeta segments and 13 reverse primers for TCR Jbeta segments was used in the multiplex PCR. A multiplex PCR assay on genomic DNA amplified the CDR3 region of rearranged TCR beta genes. The amplified TCR beta libraries were sequenced on the Illumina HiSeq System as 87-base-pair reads. As for the authors' bioinformatics: A later analysis tallied 75 million to 95 million unique TCR beta chains across the 600 to 700 repertoires, and about 12 million of those chains were shared by two or more donors. Raw reads were error-corrected and collapsed into unique sequences with a nearest-neighbor algorithm that merged closely related sequences to remove PCR and sequencing errors. V, D and J gene segments were assigned by aligning CDR3 sequences to IMGT reference sequences. For a sequence to be retained, at least a six-nucleotide match to both a V gene segment and a J gene segment was required. A rearrangement counted as productive if the CDR3 had no stop codons and remained in frame with V and J, and every other rearrangement counted as non-productive. Following IMGT convention, CDR3 was defined as the stretch from the second conserved V-encoded cysteine to the conserved J-encoded phenylalanine. The earlier analysis of about 610 of the donors excluded any sequence lacking an unambiguous match to a single V gene segment. An earlier analysis of a few hundred of the donors classified V segments as functional when productive rearrangements were above 56.7% and as segregating when the standard deviation between donors was above 5%. A statistical classification framework was built for diagnosing cytomegalovirus status from the catalog of TCR beta chain sequences. A later analysis assigned V and J genes by comparing TCR nucleotide sequences with IMGT/GENE-DB human TR gene sequences. Using the TCRdist pipeline, a later analysis assigned CDR3 sequences along with most-parsimonious VDJ recombination scenarios. A later analysis defined each TCR beta chain by its CDR3 amino acid sequence plus V-gene family, and excluded reads lacking a unique V-gene family. To address suspected cross-contamination and a sequencing artifact, a later analysis removed some 620 highly shared, low-generation-probability nucleotide sequences. For each public chain, a later analysis derived a clonal expansion index from normalized ranks of inferred template counts within each repertoire. In a later analysis, generation probabilities were computed with a VDJ recombination model fitted to out-of-frame rearrangements, and the resulting probabilities were checked against IGoR. Hypergeometric tests were used in a later analysis to score TCR-TCR, TCR-HLA and TCR-CMV co-occurrence, with a repertoire-size bias correction applied to the TCR pairs. In a later analysis, false discovery rates were estimated by permuting HLA or CMV assignments 20 times. In a later analysis, co-occurring TCRs were grouped using DBSCAN, with TCRdist sequence similarity added in when clustering inside HLA-allele-positive subsets. Repertoires with fewer than 30,000 or more than 120,000 public chains were left out of co-occurrence clustering, as were five repertoires with anomalous nucleotide sharing. Entries here come from immuneACCESS through TCRdb and include only in-frame sequences with V and J called. Some clones fail to appear in such tables; in the studies checked, an unresolved V gene covers under half of the shortfall, and the cause of the remainder is unknown. From that table come the V and J calls and clone size; the DNA was used to work out D and trimming. Recorded for this sample are about 150,000 clones; roughly 80% of them occurred a single time. Of the sample, 1.5% to 2% is held by the ten largest clones.

The chain is made from TRBV5-4 and TRBJ2-5; TRBD2 matches 7 bases in the middle. The DNA end favors TRBJ2-7, so the J call may be wrong. The receptor was derived from a middle-aged woman in good health and CMV-seronegative. Sequencing was performed on PBMCs. The CDR3 has the sequence CASSGGVGYEQYF. The DNA reads as follows: TGTGCCAGCAGCGGGGGGGTGGGCTACGAGCAGTACTTC.